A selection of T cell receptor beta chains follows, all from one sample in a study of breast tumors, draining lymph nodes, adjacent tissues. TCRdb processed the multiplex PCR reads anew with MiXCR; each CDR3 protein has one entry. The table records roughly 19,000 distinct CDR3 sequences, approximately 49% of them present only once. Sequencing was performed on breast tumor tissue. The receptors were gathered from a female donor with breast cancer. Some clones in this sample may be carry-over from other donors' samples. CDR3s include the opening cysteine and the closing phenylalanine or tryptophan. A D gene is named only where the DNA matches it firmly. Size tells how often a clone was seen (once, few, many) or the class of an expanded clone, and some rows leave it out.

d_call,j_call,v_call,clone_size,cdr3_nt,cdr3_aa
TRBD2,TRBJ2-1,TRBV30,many,TGTGCCTGGTCGGGACTAGCGGGATCGGGCAATGAGCAGTTCTTC,CAWSGLAGSGNEQFF
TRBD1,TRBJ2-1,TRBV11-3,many,TGTGCCAGCAGCCAAGACAGGGGGTCCTACAATGAGCAGTTCTTC,CASSQDRGSYNEQFF
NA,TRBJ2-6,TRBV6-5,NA,TGTGCCAGCAGACTTTATAGCTCTGGGGCCAACGTCCTGACTTTC,CASRLYSSGANVLTF
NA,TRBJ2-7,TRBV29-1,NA,TGCAGCGTTAAGGTCACCAGGTACGAGCAGTACTTC,CSVKVTRYEQYF
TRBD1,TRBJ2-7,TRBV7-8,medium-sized,TGTGCCAGCAGCTTAGGTCTCGGGACAGTTTACGAGCAGTACTTC,CASSLGLGTVYEQYF
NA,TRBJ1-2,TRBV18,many,TGTGCCAGCTCACCACTGTCGAACTATGGCTACACCTTC,CASSPLSNYGYTF
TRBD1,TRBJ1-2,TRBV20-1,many,TGCAGTGCTATCAGGGAGGGACAGAACTATGGCCACACCTTC,CSAIREGQNYGHTF
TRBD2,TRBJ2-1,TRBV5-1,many,TGCGCCAGCAGCTACTCTGGCGGGAGCCCCAATGAGCAGTTCTTC,CASSYSGGSPNEQFF
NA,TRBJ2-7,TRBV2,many,TGTGCCAGCAGCCCAGGCCGTAGCTCTGGCGAGCAGTACTTC,CASSPGRSSGEQYF
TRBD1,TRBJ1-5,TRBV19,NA,TGTGCCAGTAGTATGGGACAGGGCAATCAGCCCCAGCATTTT,CASSMGQGNQPQHF
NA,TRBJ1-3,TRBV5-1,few,TGCGCCAGCAGCTTGATGACAGGACGAAACACCATATATTTT,CASSLMTGRNTIYF
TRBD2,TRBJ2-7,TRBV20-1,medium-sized,TGCAGTGCCATAGCGGGACTAACCTACGAGCAGTACTTC,CSAIAGLTYEQYF
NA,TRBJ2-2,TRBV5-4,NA,TGTGCCAGCAGCTCTAATACGAACACCGGGGAGCTGTTTTTT,CASSSNTNTGELFF
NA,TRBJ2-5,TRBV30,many,TGTGCCTGGAGGGTTAAAGAGACCCAGTACTTC,CAWRVKETQYF
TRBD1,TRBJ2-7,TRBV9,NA,TGTGCCAGCAGCGGGGGACAGGGGTTTACCTACGAGCAGTACTTC,CASSGGQGFTYEQYF
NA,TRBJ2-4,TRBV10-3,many,TGTGCCATCAGTGTGGAGGGCCGGGACATTCAGTACTTC,CAISVEGRDIQYF
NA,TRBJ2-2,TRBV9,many,TGTGCCAGCAGCGTAGGAGGACTACCATACACCGGGGAGCTGTTTTTT,CASSVGGLPYTGELFF
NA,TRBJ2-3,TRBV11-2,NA,TGTGCCAGCAGCTTAGAGGTTATACCTAGCACAGATACGCAGTATTTT,CASSLEVIPSTDTQYF
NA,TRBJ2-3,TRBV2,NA,TGTGCCAGCAGTCCAAGGACATCAAGCACAGATACGCAGTATTTT,CASSPRTSSTDTQYF
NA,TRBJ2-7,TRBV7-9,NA,TGTGCCAGCAGCTTGGGCCTAAACGAGCAGTACTTC,CASSLGLNEQYF
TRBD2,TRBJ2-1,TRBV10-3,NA,TGTGCCATCAGAAGGACTAGCGGGAGGACCAATGAGCAGTTCTTC,CAIRRTSGRTNEQFF
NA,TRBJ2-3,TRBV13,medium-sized,TGTGCCAGCAGCCCTTACCGTGGGGATACGCAGTATTTT,CASSPYRGDTQYF
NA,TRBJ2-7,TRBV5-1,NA,TGCGCCAGCAGCACCGAAACCACCTACGAGCAGTACTTC,CASSTETTYEQYF
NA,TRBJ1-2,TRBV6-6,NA,TGTGCCAGCGGCGGGGTCGTGAATGGCTACACCTTC,CASGGVVNGYTF
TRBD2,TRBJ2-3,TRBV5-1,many,TGCGCCAGCAGCCTAGCGGGATCGCGCACAGATACGCAGTATTTT,CASSLAGSRTDTQYF
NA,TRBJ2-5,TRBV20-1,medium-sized,TGCAGTGCTCGGAGAGGCCAAGAGACCCAGTACTTC,CSARRGQETQYF
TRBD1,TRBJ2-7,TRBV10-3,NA,TGTGCCATCGGGGACAGACTCTACGAGCAGTACTTC,CAIGDRLYEQYF
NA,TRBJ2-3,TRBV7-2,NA,TGTGCCAGCAGCTTACAGACCACAGATACGCAGTATTTT,CASSLQTTDTQYF
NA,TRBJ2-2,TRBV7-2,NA,TGTGCCAGCAGCTTGGCCGAGTCGAACTCCGGGGAGCTGTTTTTT,CASSLAESNSGELFF
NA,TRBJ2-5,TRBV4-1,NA,TGCGCCTGCAGTTTCAACCAAGAGACCCAGTACTTC,CACSFNQETQYF
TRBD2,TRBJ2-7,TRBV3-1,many,TGTGCCAGCAGCCAAGAGGGGGGAGCGCTAGCGGGAGAGGTCTACGAGCAGTACTTC,CASSQEGGALAGEVYEQYF
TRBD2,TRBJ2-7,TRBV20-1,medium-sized,TGCAGTGCTAGAGGCGGACTAGCGGGACACAACTCCTACGAGCAGTACTTC,CSARGGLAGHNSYEQYF
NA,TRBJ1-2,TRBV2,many,TGTGCCAGCACACAGGAGAACTATGGCTACACCTTC,CASTQENYGYTF
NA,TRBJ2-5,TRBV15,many,TGTGCCACCAGCAGAGATCCGATGAACCGAGCAGGGACCCAGTACTTC,CATSRDPMNRAGTQYF
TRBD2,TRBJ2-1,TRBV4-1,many,TGCGCCAGCAGCCAGCAGCGGGAGATGAATGAGCAGTTCTTC,CASSQQREMNEQFF
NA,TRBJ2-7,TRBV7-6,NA,TGTGCCAGCAGCTTTCAGGCCAGCGGCGAGCAGTACTTC,CASSFQASGEQYF
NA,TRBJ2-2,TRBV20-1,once,TGCAGTGCTAGAGAGCTCACAGGGAGACGGACCGGGGAGCTGTTTTTT,CSARELTGRRTGELFF
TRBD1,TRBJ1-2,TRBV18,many,TGTGCCAGCTCACCACTTCCTCCCGGACAGGGAACCTATGGCTACACCTTC,CASSPLPPGQGTYGYTF